This T cell receptor beta chain came from a study of T cell responses to AZD1222 COVID-19 vaccine. The length of the CDR3 is 15 residues. With V trimmed by 3 bases and J by 10 bases, 11 bases remained unmatched. CDR1 is LNHNV and CDR2 is YYDKDF in the germline V gene (reference sequence). Study-level points and caveats: Donors, mostly white British, included more females; clonal diversity was possibly underestimated. Scientists sampled the repertoires only once the peak T cell response had passed.

Comments on this clone: The antigen is undetermined.

The repertoire was sequenced with immunoSEQ multiplex PCR; TCRdb's copy has only in-frame clones and lacks some. The sample has some 140,000 clones, roughly nine tenths seen once; the top ten hold around 3%. This TCR derives from an adult in good health. This chain uses TRBV15 with TRBJ1-5; 8 nucleotides match TRBD1. The sample in question was peripheral blood, obtained on day 0 of AZD1222 vaccination. The CDR3 spells CATSSPDRGPSPQHF. CDR3 nucleotides: TGTGCCACCAGCAGTCCCGACAGGGGCCCCAGCCCCCAGCATTTT.